This T cell receptor beta chain was sequenced for a study of blood T cell repertoires in COVID-19. Across the study: Some COVID-19 samples were acute and others convalescent; all came from the United States, Italy and Spain. In each case, the material was cDNA or gDNA derived from T cells, B-cell-depleted T cells, or PBMCs.

In the original processing: How many nucleated cells were present was estimated from reference gene primer amplification. TCRdb's copy holds only in-frame clones and misses some; the assay was immunoSEQ multiplex PCR. The V and J calls and the clone size are those of that table, but D and trimming were determined from the DNA. The repertoire holds about 62,000 clones, over 75% seen once, with more than 15% in the top ten. CDR1 and CDR2 from the germline V gene are MNHNY and SVGAGI (reference sequence). The CDR3 is 16 amino acids. The junction had 8 bases not matched to a gene; V was cut back by 6 bases and J by 5 bases. One Seattle source followed patients from active infection through their disease course.

The chain is built from TRBV6-6 and TRBJ2-2; TRBD2 agrees at 11 bases. The sequenced material came from peripheral blood. This TCR was recovered from a woman in her sixties or seventies with COVID-19, enrolled during active disease. The CDR3 is CASSHSGRAHTGELFF. The CDR3 nucleotides read TGTGCCAGCAGCCATAGCGGGAGGGCCCATACCGGGGAGCTGTTTTTT.